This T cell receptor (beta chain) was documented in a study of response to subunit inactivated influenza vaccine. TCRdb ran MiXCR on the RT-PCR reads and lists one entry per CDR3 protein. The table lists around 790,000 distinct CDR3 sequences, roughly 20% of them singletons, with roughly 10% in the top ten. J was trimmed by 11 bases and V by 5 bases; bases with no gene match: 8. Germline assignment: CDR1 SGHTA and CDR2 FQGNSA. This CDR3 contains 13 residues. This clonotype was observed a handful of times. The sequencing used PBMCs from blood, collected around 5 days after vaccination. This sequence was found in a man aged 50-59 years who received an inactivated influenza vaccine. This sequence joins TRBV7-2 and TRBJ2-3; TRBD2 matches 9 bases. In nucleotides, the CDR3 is TGTGCCAGCAGCGCGGGACTAGCTGAGGGGCAGTATTTT. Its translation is CASSAGLAEGQYF.